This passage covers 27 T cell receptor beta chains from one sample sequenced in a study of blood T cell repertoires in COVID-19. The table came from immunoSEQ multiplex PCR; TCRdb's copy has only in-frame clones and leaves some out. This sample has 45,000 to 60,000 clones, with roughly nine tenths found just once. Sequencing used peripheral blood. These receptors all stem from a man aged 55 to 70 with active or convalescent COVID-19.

The CDR3 reads CASSEMTALKELFF. The CDR3 region has the DNA TGTGCCAGCAGTGAAATGACAGCCCTGAAGGAACTGTTTTTT. V is TRBV6-1 and J is TRBJ1-4; the D gene is possibly TRBD1 (5 bases). CDR1 is MNHNS and CDR2 is SASEGT in the germline V gene. CDR3 length: 14 amino acids. Trimming took 2 bases from V and 12 from J, leaving 16 bases between them.

The CDR3 loop is CASSPDSLRETQYF. The CDR3 DNA sequence: TGTGCCAGCAGCCCGGACTCACTACGGGAGACCCAGTACTTC. The chain combines TRBV3-1 (or the pseudogene TRBV3-2) with TRBJ2-5, with a tentative D call TRBD2 (5 bases). The length of the CDR3 is 14 residues. Germline V gives CDR1 LGHDT, CDR2 YNNKEL (reference sequence). V shed 4 bases and J shed 5 bases, with 14 bases lying between them.

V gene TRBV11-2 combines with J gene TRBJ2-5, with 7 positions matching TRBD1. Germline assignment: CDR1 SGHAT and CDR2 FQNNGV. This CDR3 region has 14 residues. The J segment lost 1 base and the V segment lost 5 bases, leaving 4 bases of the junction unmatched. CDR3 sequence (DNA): TGTGCCAGCAGCCAGGACAGGATCCAAGAGACCCAGTACTTC. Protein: CASSQDRIQETQYF. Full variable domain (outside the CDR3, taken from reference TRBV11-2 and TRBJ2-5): EAGVAQSPRYKIIEKRQSVAFWCNPISGHATLYWYQQILGQGPKLLIQFQNNGVVDDSQLPKDRFSAERLKGVDSTLKIQPAKLEDSAVYLCASSQDRIQETQYFGPGTRLLVL.

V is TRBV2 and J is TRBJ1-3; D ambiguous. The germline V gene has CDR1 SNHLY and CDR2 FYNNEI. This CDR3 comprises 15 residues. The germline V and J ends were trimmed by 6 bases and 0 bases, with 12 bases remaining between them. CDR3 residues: CASSSLWSSGNTIYF. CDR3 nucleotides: TGTGCCAGCAGCTCCTTGTGGAGCTCTGGAAACACCATATATTTT.

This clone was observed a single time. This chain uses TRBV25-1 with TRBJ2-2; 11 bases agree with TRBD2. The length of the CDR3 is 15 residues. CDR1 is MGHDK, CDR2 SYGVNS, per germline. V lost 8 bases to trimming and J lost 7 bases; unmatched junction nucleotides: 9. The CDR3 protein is CASGQTSGGGGELFF. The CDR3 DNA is TGTGCCAGCGGCCAAACTAGCGGGGGCGGCGGGGAGCTGTTTTTT.

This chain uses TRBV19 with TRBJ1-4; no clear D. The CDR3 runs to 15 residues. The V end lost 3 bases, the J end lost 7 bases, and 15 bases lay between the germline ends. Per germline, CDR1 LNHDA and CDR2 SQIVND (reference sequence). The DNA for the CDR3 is TGTGCCAGTAGTATCGAGGGAACAATTAGTGAAAAACTGTTTTTT. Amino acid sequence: CASSIEGTISEKLFF.

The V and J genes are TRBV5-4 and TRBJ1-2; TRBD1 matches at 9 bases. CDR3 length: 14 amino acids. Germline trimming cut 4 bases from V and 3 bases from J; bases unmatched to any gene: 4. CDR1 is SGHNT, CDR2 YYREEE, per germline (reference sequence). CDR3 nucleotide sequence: TGTGCCAGCAGCGCGGGACAGGGAGACTATGGCTACACCTTC. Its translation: CASSAGQGDYGYTF.

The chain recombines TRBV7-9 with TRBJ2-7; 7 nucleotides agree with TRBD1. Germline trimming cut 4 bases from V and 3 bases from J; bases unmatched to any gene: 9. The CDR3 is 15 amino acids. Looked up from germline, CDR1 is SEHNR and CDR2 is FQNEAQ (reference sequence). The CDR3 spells CASSWGQSSYYEQYF. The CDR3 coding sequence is TGTGCCAGCAGCTGGGGACAGAGTTCTTACTACGAGCAGTACTTC.

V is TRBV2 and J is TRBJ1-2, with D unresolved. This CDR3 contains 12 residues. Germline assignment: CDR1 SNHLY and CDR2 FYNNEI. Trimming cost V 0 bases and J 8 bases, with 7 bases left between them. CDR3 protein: CASSEALEGYTF. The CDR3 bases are TGTGCCAGCAGTGAAGCGCTTGAGGGCTACACCTTC.

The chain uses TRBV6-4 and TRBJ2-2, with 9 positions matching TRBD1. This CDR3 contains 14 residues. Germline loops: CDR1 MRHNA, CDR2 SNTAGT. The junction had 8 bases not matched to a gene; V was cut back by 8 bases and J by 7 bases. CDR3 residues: CASALGQGIGELFF. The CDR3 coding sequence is TGTGCCAGCGCGCTCGGACAGGGGATCGGGGAGCTGTTTTTT.

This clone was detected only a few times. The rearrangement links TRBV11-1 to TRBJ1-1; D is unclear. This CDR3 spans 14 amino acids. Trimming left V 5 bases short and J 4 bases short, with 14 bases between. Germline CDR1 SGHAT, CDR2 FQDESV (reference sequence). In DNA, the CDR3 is TGTGCCAGCAGCACCCTCGGCGGGAGCACTGAAGCTTTCTTT. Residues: CASSTLGGSTEAFF.

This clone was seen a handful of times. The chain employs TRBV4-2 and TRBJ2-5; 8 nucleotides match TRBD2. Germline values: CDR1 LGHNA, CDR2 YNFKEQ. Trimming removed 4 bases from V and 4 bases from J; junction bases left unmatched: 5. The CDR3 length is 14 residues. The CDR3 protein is CASSPREGGETQYF. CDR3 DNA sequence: TGTGCCAGCAGCCCCCGGGAGGGGGGAGAGACCCAGTACTTC.

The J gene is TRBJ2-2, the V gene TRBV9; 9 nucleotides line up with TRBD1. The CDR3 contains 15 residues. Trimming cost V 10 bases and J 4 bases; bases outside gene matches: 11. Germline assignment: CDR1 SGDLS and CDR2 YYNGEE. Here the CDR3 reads CASAQGALVTGELFF. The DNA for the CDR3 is TGTGCCTCCGCACAGGGGGCCCTTGTCACCGGGGAGCTGTTTTTT.

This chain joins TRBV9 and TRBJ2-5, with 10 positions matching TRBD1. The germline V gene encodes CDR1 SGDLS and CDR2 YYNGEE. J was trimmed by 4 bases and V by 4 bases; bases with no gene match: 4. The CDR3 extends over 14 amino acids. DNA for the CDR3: TGTGCCAGCAGCCCCGGGGACAGGGGAGAGACCCAGTACTTC. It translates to CASSPGDRGETQYF.

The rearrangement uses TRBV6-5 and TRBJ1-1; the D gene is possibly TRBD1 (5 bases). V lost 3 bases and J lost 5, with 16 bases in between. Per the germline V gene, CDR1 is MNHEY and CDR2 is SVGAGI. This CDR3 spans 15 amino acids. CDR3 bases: TGTGCCAGCAGTTATGGGGGGAATATAAGGACTGAAGCTTTCTTT. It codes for CASSYGGNIRTEAFF.

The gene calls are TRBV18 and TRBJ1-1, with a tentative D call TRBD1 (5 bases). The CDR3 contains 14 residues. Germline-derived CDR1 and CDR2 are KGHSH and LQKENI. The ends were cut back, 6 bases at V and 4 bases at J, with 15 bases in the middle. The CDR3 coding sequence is TGTGCCAGCTCTCCTGGGGGGGTGCTCACTGAAGCTTTCTTT. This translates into CASSPGGVLTEAFF.

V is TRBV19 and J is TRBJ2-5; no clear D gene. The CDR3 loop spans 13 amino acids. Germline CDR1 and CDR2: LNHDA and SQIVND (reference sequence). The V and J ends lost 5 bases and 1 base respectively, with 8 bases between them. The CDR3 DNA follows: TGTGCCAGTAGTCCGGAGTTCCAAGAGACCCAGTACTTC. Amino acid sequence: CASSPEFQETQYF.

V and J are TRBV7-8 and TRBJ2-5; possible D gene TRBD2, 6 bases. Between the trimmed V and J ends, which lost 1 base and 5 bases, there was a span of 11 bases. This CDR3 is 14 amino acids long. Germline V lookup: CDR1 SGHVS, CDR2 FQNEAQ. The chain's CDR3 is CASSLGGGRETQYF. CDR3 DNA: TGTGCCAGCAGCTTAGGTGGAGGGCGGGAGACCCAGTACTTC.

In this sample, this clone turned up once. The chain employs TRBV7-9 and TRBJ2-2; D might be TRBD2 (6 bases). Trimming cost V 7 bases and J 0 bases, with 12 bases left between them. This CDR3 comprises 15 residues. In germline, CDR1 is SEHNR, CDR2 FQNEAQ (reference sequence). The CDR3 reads CASTNRGTNTGELFF. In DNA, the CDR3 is TGTGCCAGCACCAACCGGGGGACGAACACCGGGGAGCTGTTTTTT.

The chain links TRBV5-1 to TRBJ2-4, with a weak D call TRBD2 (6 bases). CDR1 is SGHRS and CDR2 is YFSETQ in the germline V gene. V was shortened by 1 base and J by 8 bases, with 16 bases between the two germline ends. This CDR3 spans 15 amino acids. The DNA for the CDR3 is TGCGCCAGCAGCTTGACGGTCCTAACGGGGGACATTCAGTACTTC. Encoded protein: CASSLTVLTGDIQYF.

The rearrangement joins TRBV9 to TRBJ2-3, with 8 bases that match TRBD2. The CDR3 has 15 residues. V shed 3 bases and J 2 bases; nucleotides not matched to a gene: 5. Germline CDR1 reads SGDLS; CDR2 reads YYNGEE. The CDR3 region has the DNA TGTGCCAGCAGCGCCGGGGGGGCCGTCACAGATACGCAGTATTTT. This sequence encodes CASSAGGAVTDTQYF.

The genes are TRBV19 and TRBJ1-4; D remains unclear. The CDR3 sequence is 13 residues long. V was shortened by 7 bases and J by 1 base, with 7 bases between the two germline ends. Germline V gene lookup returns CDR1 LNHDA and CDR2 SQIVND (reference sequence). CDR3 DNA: TGTGCCAGTATGGGCAGAACTAATGAAAAACTGTTTTTT. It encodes CASMGRTNEKLFF. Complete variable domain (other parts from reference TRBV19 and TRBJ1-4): DGGITQSPKYLFRKEGQNVTLSCEQNLNHDAMYWYRQDPGQGLRLIYYSQIVNDFQKGDIAEGYSVSREKKESFPLTVTSAQKNPTAFYLCASMGRTNEKLFFGSGTQLSVL.

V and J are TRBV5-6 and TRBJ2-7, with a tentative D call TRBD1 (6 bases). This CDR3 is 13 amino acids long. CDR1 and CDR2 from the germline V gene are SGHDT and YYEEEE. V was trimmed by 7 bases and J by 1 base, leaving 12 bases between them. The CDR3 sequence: CASGTSTSYEQYF. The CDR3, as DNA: TGTGCCAGCGGGACATCAACATCCTACGAGCAGTACTTC.

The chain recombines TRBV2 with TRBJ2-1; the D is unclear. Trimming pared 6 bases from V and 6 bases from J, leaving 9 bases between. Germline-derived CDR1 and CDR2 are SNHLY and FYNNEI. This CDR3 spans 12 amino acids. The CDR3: CASRLQVNEQFF. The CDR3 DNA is TGTGCCAGCAGGCTCCAGGTCAATGAGCAGTTCTTC.

The CDR3 coding sequence is TGTGCCAGCAGCTTTCTGGGGAGAGAAGGAACCCAGTACTTC. Protein product: CASSFLGREGTQYF. The chain couples TRBV11-2 to TRBJ2-5; possibly TRBD2 for D (5 bases). Germline V lookup: CDR1 SGHAT, CDR2 FQNNGV. This CDR3 is 14 amino acids long. Between the trimmed V and J ends, which lost 3 bases and 8 bases, there was a span of 16 bases.

In nucleotides, the CDR3 is TGTGCCAGCAGGGGACAGGGGGATGAAAAACTGTTTTTT. This codes for CASRGQGDEKLFF. The chain joins TRBV6-6 to TRBJ1-4; 11 bases map to TRBD1. In germline, CDR1 is MNHNY, CDR2 SVGAGI (reference sequence). J gave up 6 bases and V 6 bases, and 0 bases lay outside the gene matches. The length of the CDR3 is 13 residues.

The CDR3 nucleotides are TGTGCCAGCTCACCCCCGGACAGGGGGCGCGGAAATGGCTACACCTTC. Its protein product is CASSPPDRGRGNGYTF. The V and J genes are TRBV18 and TRBJ1-2; 11 nucleotides agree with TRBD1. Per the germline V gene, CDR1 is KGHSH and CDR2 is LQKENI. V gave up 3 bases and J gave up 6 bases; unmatched junction bases: 9. CDR3 size: 16 residues.